The sequence of this TCR beta chain was determined in a study of beta chain features in type 1 diabetes. Expressed TCRB transcripts were sequenced after all isolated RNA was converted to cDNA. Sequencing was performed with immunoSEQ multiplex PCR; in TCRdb, only in-frame clones are kept and a portion is missing. The repertoire includes around 500,000 clones, about an eighth of them detected once, and around 0.05% sits in the top ten. Sorted CD4+ subsets: naive, central memory, regulatory, stem cell-like memory (CD45RO/CCR7/CD25/CD127/CD95/CD27 panel). Points from the study as a whole: In every one of the four CD4+ subsets, TCRB CDR3s were moderately but significantly shorter in Type 1 diabetes patients.

V shed 2 bases and J shed 4 bases, with 14 bases lying between them. This CDR3 is 14 amino acids long. From germline, CDR1 is GTSNPN and CDR2 SVGIG (reference sequence). Concerning this clone: Its antigen is unknown.

The chain is built from TRBV30 and TRBJ1-1; D remains ambiguous. The sequenced sample consisted of naive CD4+ T cells from blood. The TCR originated in a woman between 18 and 30 years old in good health. This chain's CDR3 is CAWSLNGRATEAFF. The DNA for the CDR3 is TGTGCCTGGAGTCTGAATGGGAGGGCCACTGAAGCTTTCTTT.